Each of the 32 T cell receptor beta chains below was sequenced from the same sample in a study of radiation and T cells in renal cell carcinoma (dated by TCRdb to the early 2020s). Read against the paper, the sample's time point label means: blood 2 weeks post-SBRT. The label giving this sample's treatment or condition can be read as: 15 Gy SBRT to primary tumor, nephrectomy 4 weeks later. The library was obtained by the immunoSEQ multiplex PCR assay. TCRdb stores this immuneACCESS table with in-frame sequences only. Part of the clones is absent; in the studies checked, under half of the shortfall reflects unresolved V genes, and no reason is known for the rest. Across this sample there are some 130,000 clones, with more than 70% seen only once. The ten largest clones capture about 5.6% of the sample. Sequencing was performed on blood, taken from a patient whose treatment included radiotherapy and nephrectomy. The receptors were gathered from a woman in her 70s with renal cell carcinoma.

This chain connects TRBV19 to TRBJ1-6, with 11 bases that match TRBD1. Germline lookup yields CDR1 LNHDA and CDR2 SQIVND (reference sequence). V dropped 4 bases and J dropped 10; count of bases not matched to a gene: 12. The CDR3 contains 17 residues. DNA of the CDR3: TGTGCCAGTAGTACCCTTGGGACAGGGGGGAATGTCTCACCCCTCCACTTT. Its translation: CASSTLGTGGNVSPLHF.

This clone has only one observation. The V gene is TRBV28, the J gene TRBJ2-7; 9 positions agree with TRBD1. CDR1 is MDHEN, CDR2 SYDVKM, per germline. CDR3 length: 13 residues. Trimming cost V 6 bases and J 3 bases; bases outside gene matches: 3. The chain's CDR3 is CASSTGGSYEQYF. The CDR3 DNA sequence: TGTGCCAGCAGCACAGGGGGCAGCTACGAGCAGTACTTC.

The V gene is TRBV6-5, the J gene TRBJ2-2, with TRBD2 as a possible D gene (6 bases). V was pared by 8 bases and J by 5 bases, with 15 bases between. Germline CDR1 MNHEY, CDR2 SVGAGI. The CDR3 is made up of 14 amino acids. CDR3 nucleotides: TGTGCCAGCCTGGGGGGAGGAGAGACCGGGGAGCTGTTTTTT. This sequence encodes CASLGGGETGELFF.

The genes are TRBV7-2 and TRBJ2-5; D is possibly TRBD1 (5 bases). The CDR3 spans 12 residues. CDR1 is SGHTA, CDR2 FQGNSA, per germline. Trimming left V 3 bases short and J 4 bases short, with 6 bases between. This CDR3 is CASSFQGETQYF. In DNA, the CDR3 is TGTGCCAGCAGCTTCCAGGGAGAGACCCAGTACTTC.

This chain links TRBV5-1 with TRBJ1-6; 9 bases align to TRBD1. The CDR3 is 15 amino acids. With 0 bases clipped from V and 10 bases from J, the junction kept 5 bases outside the gene matches. Germline assignment: CDR1 SGHRS and CDR2 YFSETQ. CDR3 loop: CASSLAGTGRSPLHF. The CDR3 coding sequence is TGCGCCAGCAGCTTGGCCGGGACAGGGCGCTCACCCCTCCACTTT.

The V and J genes are TRBV6-1 and TRBJ2-6, with D possibly being TRBD1 (5 bases). The V end lost 4 bases, the J end lost 2 bases, and 9 bases lay between the germline ends. In germline, CDR1 is MNHNS, CDR2 SASEGT. This CDR3 comprises 15 residues. CDR3 DNA: TGTGCCAGCAGTGGTCAGGGTACTGGGGCCAACGTCCTGACTTTC. Its protein product is CASSGQGTGANVLTF.

This chain links TRBV7-2 with TRBJ1-2; D unresolved. With 2 bases removed from V and 0 bases from J, the gap between germline ends came to 4 bases. Germline CDR1 and CDR2: SGHTA and FQGNSA. The CDR3 sequence is 13 residues long. The chain's CDR3 is CASSLRANYGYTF. CDR3 bases: TGTGCCAGCAGCTTAAGGGCTAACTATGGCTACACCTTC.

The rearrangement joins TRBV28 to TRBJ1-1, with D maybe TRBD1 (5 bases). The CDR3 has 17 residues. Looked up from germline, CDR1 is MDHEN and CDR2 is SYDVKM. V lost 6 bases to trimming and J lost 0 bases, with 20 bases between them. The CDR3 coding sequence is TGTGCCAGCAGACCTCCTGGGGCGGGAAGCATGAACACTGAAGCTTTCTTT. Its translation is CASRPPGAGSMNTEAFF.

This sequence joins TRBV28 and TRBJ1-6, with D hard to call. Germline V gene lookup returns CDR1 MDHEN and CDR2 SYDVKM. V lost 3 bases and J 17 bases, leaving 11 bases between the germline ends. This CDR3 is built from 11 residues. CDR3 loop: CASSFIGTFHF. As DNA, the CDR3 is TGTGCCAGCAGTTTTATAGGTACTTTCCACTTT.

V is TRBV7-8 and J is TRBJ1-1; TRBD1 aligns across 9 bases. V trimming: 5 bases; J trimming: 1 base; junction bases outside the gene matches: 5. CDR3 length: 15 residues. The germline V gene has CDR1 SGHVS and CDR2 FQNEAQ. CDR3 sequence: CASSPAGQGNTEAFF. Here the CDR3 DNA reads TGTGCCAGCAGCCCGGCGGGACAGGGGAACACTGAAGCTTTCTTT.

V gene TRBV28 combines with J gene TRBJ2-6; D call uncertain. CDR3 size: 15 residues. CDR1 and CDR2 (germline): MDHEN, SYDVKM. The ends were cut back, 7 bases at V and 1 base at J, with 11 bases in the middle. The CDR3, as DNA: TGTGCCAGCAAATCCATCGGTTCTGGGGCCAACGTCCTGACTTTC. Protein product: CASKSIGSGANVLTF.

In the case of this clone: One end of the junction does not line up with germline, which may come from a read error. V is TRBV5-1 and J is TRBJ2-5, with D possibly TRBD1 on 5 matching bases. The CDR3 runs to 13 residues. Germline V gives CDR1 SGHRS, CDR2 YFSETQ. The CDR3 DNA reads as TGCGCCAGCAGCTTGGAGACAGCAGAGGCCCAGTACTTC. Translation: CASSLETAEAQYF.

The chain is built from TRBV30 and TRBJ1-2; D perhaps matches TRBD1 (6 bases). V shed 2 bases and J shed 2 bases, with 9 bases lying between them. This CDR3 has 13 residues. The V gene's germline CDR1 is GTSNPN and CDR2 SVGIG (reference sequence). The CDR3 is CAWSSGANYGYTF. The CDR3 DNA reads as TGTGCCTGGAGTTCGGGGGCAAACTATGGCTACACCTTC.

The chain has TRBV7-6 and TRBJ2-2, with TRBD1 matching over 8 bases. Germline V CDR1 and CDR2: SGHVS, FNYEAQ. CDR3 length: 15 amino acids. V lost 3 bases and J lost 6; bases outside the gene matches: 6. CDR3 protein: CASSFVRGPAGELFF. DNA of the CDR3: TGTGCCAGCAGCTTCGTCAGGGGGCCGGCCGGGGAGCTGTTTTTT.

This sequence joins TRBV29-1 and TRBJ1-3; D is ambiguous. In germline, CDR1 is SQVTM, CDR2 ANQGSEA. CDR3 size: 13 residues. Trimming removed 7 bases at V and 0 bases at J, with 10 bases between. The CDR3 reads CSGLKGSGNTIYF. The CDR3 nucleotides are TGCAGCGGCCTCAAGGGCTCTGGAAACACCATATATTTT.

This clone has a single count. The V gene is TRBV21-1, the J gene TRBJ1-3. TRBV21-1 is termed a pseudogene. This CDR3 comprises 15 residues. DNA of the CDR3: TGTGCCAGCAGCAAAGGGCTCCTACTACCGGACACCATATATTTT. Translation: CASSKGLLLPDTIYF.

V is TRBV4-2 and J is TRBJ1-2, with D uncertain. There are 15 residues in the CDR3. Germline V gene data show CDR1 as LGHNA and CDR2 as YNFKEQ. V dropped 0 bases and J dropped 7 bases, with 15 bases sitting between them. CDR3 sequence reads: CASSQDWAGEGGYTF. DNA for the CDR3: TGTGCCAGCAGCCAAGACTGGGCCGGGGAAGGTGGCTACACCTTC.

This chain links TRBV5-1 with TRBJ1-3, with D perhaps TRBD1 (5 bases). Trimming removed 4 bases from V and 2 bases from J, with 16 bases in between. Germline loops: CDR1 SGHRS, CDR2 YFSETQ. The CDR3 is 16 amino acids. CDR3 nucleotides: TGCGCCAGCAGCCCAGGAGGACACAGCGCTGGAAACACCATATATTTT. Its protein product is CASSPGGHSAGNTIYF. Full variable domain (remainder filled in from reference TRBV5-1 and TRBJ1-3): KAGVTQTPRYLIKTRGQQVTLSCSPISGHRSVSWYQQTPGQGLQFLFEYFSETQRNKGNFPGRFSGRQFSNSRSEMNVSTLELGDSALYLCASSPGGHSAGNTIYFGEGSWLTVV.

J is TRBJ1-5 and V is TRBV2; no reliable D call. This CDR3 region has 14 residues. Deletions cut 6 bases from V and 2 bases from J, with 11 bases between. Germline loops: CDR1 SNHLY, CDR2 FYNNEI. CDR3 nucleotides: TGTGCCAGCAGCTCCCCTCGGGGCAATCAGCCCCAGCATTTT. Protein product: CASSSPRGNQPQHF.

This chain joins TRBV15 and TRBJ1-1; 7 positions agree with TRBD1. The length of the CDR3 is 13 residues. Germline-derived CDR1 and CDR2 are LNHNV and YYDKDF (reference sequence). V lost 8 bases, J lost 1 base, and 4 bases stayed unmatched. CDR3 DNA sequence: TGTGCCACCCTGACAGGGAGGAACACTGAAGCTTTCTTT. Residues: CATLTGRNTEAFF. Together with reference TRBV15 and TRBJ1-1, the CDR3 gives the full variable domain: DAMVIQNPRYQVTQFGKPVTLSCSQTLNHNVMYWYQQKSSQAPKLLFHYYDKDFNNEADTPDNFQSRRPNTSFCFLDIRSPGLGDTAMYLCATLTGRNTEAFFGQGTRLTVV.

The rearrangement joins TRBV6-6 to TRBJ1-4; D may be TRBD1 (5 bases). In germline, CDR1 is MNHNY, CDR2 SVGAGI (reference sequence). Trimming shortened V by 8 bases and J by 8 bases, and 18 bases separated the two germline ends. CDR3 length equals 14 residues. The CDR3 coding sequence is TGTGCCAGCTCCACGGGGGGGATTGGGGAAAAACTGTTTTTT. Protein sequence: CASSTGGIGEKLFF.

The chain carries TRBV14 and TRBJ1-2; D unresolved. The germline V and J ends were trimmed by 2 bases and 5 bases, with 15 bases remaining between them. CDR1 and CDR2 from the germline V gene are SGHDN and FVKESK. The CDR3 is 15 residues long. The CDR3 loop reads CASSQPGPGYYGYTF. The CDR3 DNA reads as TGTGCCAGCAGCCAACCGGGCCCGGGGTATTATGGCTACACCTTC.

The J gene is TRBJ1-1, the V gene TRBV5-5; D perhaps matches TRBD1 (5 bases). Per the germline V gene, CDR1 is SGHKS and CDR2 is YYEKEE (reference sequence). The CDR3 covers 14 residues. Trimming left V 0 bases short and J 5 bases short, with 11 bases between. In DNA form, the CDR3 reads TGTGCCAGCAGCTTGGTACAGGAATTAACTGAAGCTTTCTTT. Translating gives CASSLVQELTEAFF.

V and J are TRBV30 and TRBJ1-1, with unresolved D. The germline gives CDR1 GTSNPN, CDR2 SVGIG (reference sequence). This CDR3 has 11 amino acids. Trimming removed 3 bases at V and 4 bases at J, with 6 bases between. Here the CDR3 DNA reads TGTGCCTGGAGCCGGACCACTGAAGCTTTCTTT. Residues: CAWSRTTEAFF.

CDR3 nucleotides: TGTGCCAGCAGTGTGGTCACAGGACCCTACGAGCAGTACTTC. Translation gives CASSVVTGPYEQYF. This rearrangement joins TRBV6-1 to TRBJ2-7; TRBD1 might be the D (5 bases). Germline V lookup: CDR1 MNHNS, CDR2 SASEGT. The CDR3 runs to 14 residues. V lost 4 bases, J lost 2 bases, and 12 bases lay in between.

The genes are TRBV28 and TRBJ2-7, with D possibly TRBD1 on 6 matching bases. CDR1 and CDR2 from the germline V gene are MDHEN and SYDVKM. V was clipped by 8 bases and J by 3 bases, with 14 bases between them. The CDR3 extends over 13 amino acids. CDR3 region: CASGGQHLYEQYF. CDR3 sequence (DNA): TGTGCCAGCGGGGGCCAGCACCTCTACGAGCAGTACTTC.

The V gene is TRBV7-2, the J gene TRBJ1-2, with 10 bases that match TRBD1. Germline loops: CDR1 SGHTA, CDR2 FQGNSA. Trimming at V came to 5 bases and at J to 8 bases, leaving 5 bases not matched to a gene. CDR3 length: 13 residues. CDR3 sequence (DNA): TGTGCCAGCAGCCGACAGGGGGCGCGAGGCTACACCTTC. It translates to CASSRQGARGYTF.

This chain joins TRBV27 and TRBJ2-7, with D perhaps TRBD2 (5 bases). V was shortened by 0 bases and J by 6 bases, with 12 bases between the two germline ends. Germline CDR1 and CDR2: MNHEY and SMNVEV (reference sequence). This CDR3 spans 14 amino acids. As DNA, the CDR3 is TGTGCCAGCAGTTTATCGAGAGGGTTTAGCGAGCAGTACTTC. Encoded protein: CASSLSRGFSEQYF.

The chain's CDR3 is CASSHRQGDQPQHF. CDR3 nucleotides: TGTGCCAGCAGCCACCGACAGGGGGATCAGCCCCAGCATTTT. The chain couples TRBV7-2 to TRBJ1-5, with 9 bases fitting TRBD1. Trimming took 5 bases from V and 5 from J; bases not matched to a gene: 4. Germline V gene lookup returns CDR1 SGHTA and CDR2 FQGNSA. The CDR3 has 14 amino acids.

The chain combines TRBV10-1 with TRBJ1-1; D gene uncertain. This CDR3 spans 17 amino acids. Germline assignment: CDR1 WNHNN and CDR2 SYGVQD (reference sequence). V lost 7 bases and J lost 1, with 22 bases in between. CDR3 residues: CASTRYKSTTWNTEAFF. CDR3 nucleotides: TGCGCCAGCACCCGATATAAATCTACGACTTGGAACACTGAAGCTTTCTTT.

The rearrangement uses TRBV20-1 and TRBJ2-7; D remains unclear. The length of the CDR3 is 11 residues. Germline lookup yields CDR1 DFQATT and CDR2 SNEGSKA (reference sequence). V shed 3 bases and J shed 3 bases, with 6 bases lying between them. In DNA form, the CDR3 reads TGCAGTGCTAGGACCGGCTACGAGCAGTACTTC. Translating gives CSARTGYEQYF.

The V and J genes are TRBV9 and TRBJ1-6; tentative D call: TRBD1 (5 bases). Germline CDR1 SGDLS, CDR2 YYNGEE. Trimming shortened V by 2 bases and J by 7 bases, and 10 bases separated the two germline ends. The CDR3 covers 14 residues. CDR3 sequence (DNA): TGTGCCAGCAGCGTGTCAGGGACCAATTCACCCCTCCACTTT. Translated: CASSVSGTNSPLHF.